These T cell receptor beta chains were read from a single sample in a study of Graves' ophthalmopathy and Graves' hyperthyroidism. TCRdb ran MiXCR on the multiplex PCR reads and lists one entry per CDR3 protein. This sample has about 180,000 distinct CDR3 sequences, with roughly 37% found just once. Sequencing was done on a sample of peripheral blood. Source of these receptors: a woman aged 40-49 years with Graves' ophthalmopathy. CDR3s include the opening cysteine and the closing phenylalanine or tryptophan. The D gene is left open where the match is weak. The size of a clone is reported for some rows only, either as once, few or many, or as a class for expanded clones.

cdr3_length	j_call	v_call	d_call	clone_size	cdr3_aa	cdr3_nt
14	TRBJ1-2	TRBV19	.	many	CASSIGGRAYGYTF	TGTGCCAGTAGTATCGGTGGCAGGGCTTATGGCTACACCTTC
15	TRBJ1-1	TRBV29-1	TRBD1	many	CSVVGQGVETTEAFF	TGCAGCGTTGTGGGACAGGGGGTAGAGACTACTGAAGCTTTCTTT
18	TRBJ1-1	TRBV6-2/TRBV6-3	TRBD1	many	CASSYFGRGLDSNTEAFF	TGTGCCAGCAGTTACTTCGGCAGGGGGCTTGATTCAAACACTGAAGCTTTCTTT
13	TRBJ2-5	TRBV7-2	.	few	CASSLRREETQYF	TGTGCCAGCAGCTTACGTCGGGAAGAGACCCAGTACTTC
14	TRBJ1-2	TRBV12-3/TRBV12-4	.	many	CASSFKGFSYGYTF	TGTGCCAGCAGTTTTAAGGGGTTCTCCTATGGCTACACCTTC
16	TRBJ2-5	TRBV6-5	TRBD2	.	CASSSTLRGVRGTQYF	TGTGCCAGCAGTTCCACCTTGCGGGGGGTCCGGGGGACCCAGTACTTC
13	TRBJ1-2	TRBV30	.	.	CAWSVISNYGYTF	TGTGCCTGGAGTGTAATTTCTAACTATGGCTACACCTTC
16	TRBJ2-2	TRBV28	TRBD2	.	CARGREEGPNTGELFF	TGTGCCAGGGGGCGGGAGGAGGGGCCGAACACCGGGGAGCTGTTTTTT
15	TRBJ1-5	TRBV5-6	TRBD1	many	CASSLQGASNQPQHF	TGTGCCAGCAGCTTACAGGGGGCGAGCAATCAGCCCCAGCATTTT
15	TRBJ1-5	TRBV6-2/TRBV6-3	.	.	CASSYFGGRGQPQHF	TGTGCCAGCAGTTACTTCGGGGGCCGTGGTCAGCCCCAGCATTTT
15	TRBJ2-5	TRBV9	.	.	CASSATRDNQETQYF	TGTGCCAGCAGCGCTACCCGGGACAACCAAGAGACCCAGTACTTC
14	TRBJ2-2	TRBV28	TRBD2	.	CASLGLGNTGELFF	TGTGCCAGCCTGGGACTAGGGAACACCGGGGAGCTGTTTTTT
14	TRBJ2-7	TRBV12-3/TRBV12-4	.	few	CASSIREKAYEQYF	TGTGCCAGCAGTATCCGGGAGAAGGCCTACGAGCAGTACTTC
13	TRBJ1-1	TRBV11-2	.	.	CASGQSMNTEAFF	TGTGCCAGCGGACAGAGCATGAACACTGAAGCTTTCTTT
14	TRBJ1-1	TRBV12-3/TRBV12-4	.	.	CASSPHTGITEAFF	TGTGCCAGCAGTCCCCATACAGGGATAACTGAAGCTTTCTTT
13	TRBJ1-6	TRBV6-5	.	.	CASLSSYNSPLHF	TGTGCCAGCCTCAGCTCCTATAATTCACCCCTCCACTTT
14	TRBJ2-5	TRBV7-2	.	many	CASSPGQRQETQYF	TGTGCCAGCAGCCCTGGACAGCGACAAGAGACCCAGTACTTC
18	TRBJ1-2	TRBV12-3/TRBV12-4	TRBD1	.	CASSLYWGRDRGIDGYTF	TGTGCCAGCAGTTTATACTGGGGAAGGGACAGGGGGATAGATGGCTACACCTTC
15	TRBJ2-5	TRBV19	TRBD1	.	CASTTGGTAQETQYF	TGTGCCAGTACCACAGGGGGGACAGCCCAAGAGACCCAGTACTTC
15	TRBJ1-6	TRBV10-3	.	many	CAISELDGGNSPLHF	TGTGCCATCAGTGAGCTGGACGGGGGTAATTCACCCCTCCACTTT
13	TRBJ1-5	TRBV2	.	many	CASSDSLLFPQHF	TGTGCCAGCAGTGATAGCTTGTTGTTCCCCCAGCATTTT
13	TRBJ2-5	TRBV28	.	few	CASSRPIQETQYF	TGTGCCAGCAGCCGACCGATTCAAGAGACCCAGTACTTC
16	TRBJ2-3	TRBV6-2/TRBV6-3	.	.	CASSSSEEIHTDTQYF	TGTGCCAGCAGTTCCTCAGAGGAGATCCACACAGATACGCAGTATTTT
13	TRBJ1-2	TRBV5-1	TRBD1	.	CASSDTLDRGYTF	TGCGCCAGCAGCGATACACTGGACAGGGGTTACACCTTC
17	TRBJ2-5	TRBV28	TRBD1	many	CAGGRSRGPAGGETQYF	TGTGCCGGGGGTCGGTCAAGGGGTCCGGCAGGGGGTGAGACCCAGTACTTC
15	TRBJ2-7	TRBV15	TRBD2	.	CATSREPSGGYEQYF	TGTGCCACCAGCAGAGAGCCTAGCGGGGGCTACGAGCAGTACTTC
10	TRBJ1-2	TRBV6-1	TRBD1	many	CASSDRGVTF	TGTGCCAGCAGTGACAGGGGGGTCACCTTC
12	TRBJ1-2	TRBV7-9	.	.	CASSLGEVGYTF	TGTGCCAGCAGCTTAGGGGAGGTGGGCTACACCTTC
12	TRBJ2-7	TRBV7-9	TRBD2	many	CASRSIAGEQYF	TGTGCCAGCAGATCGATAGCGGGCGAGCAGTACTTC
15	TRBJ1-5	TRBV27	TRBD1	many	CATREGGAWNQPQHF	TGTGCCACGAGGGAAGGGGGCGCGTGGAATCAGCCCCAGCATTTT